This record concerns one T cell receptor beta chain sequence. The data were taken from a study of blood T cell repertoires in COVID-19. As for the study in general: Acute-phase and convalescent COVID-19 samples originated in the United States, Italy and Spain. Nucleic acid was either cDNA or gDNA, and it came from T cells, B-cell-depleted T cells, or PBMCs.

There are 13 residues in the CDR3. Trimming took off 4 bases at V and 1 base at J, with 5 bases between the two ends. The V gene's germline CDR1 is LNHDA and CDR2 SQIVND (reference sequence). Source study methods: It was from reference gene primer amplification that nucleated cell counts were estimated. Method: immunoSEQ multiplex PCR; TCRdb's copy keeps in-frame clones and lacks some. That table furnishes V, J and clone size, whereas the DNA furnished D and trimming. The sample includes approximately 56,000 clones, just under 90% of them seen just once. The sample consisted of peripheral blood. This clonotype originated in a man older than 75 with active or convalescent COVID-19. V and J are TRBV19 and TRBJ2-4; D call uncertain. CDR3 coding DNA: TGTGCCAGTAGTACCCCTGCCAAAAACATTCAGTACTTC. Its translation: CASSTPAKNIQYF.